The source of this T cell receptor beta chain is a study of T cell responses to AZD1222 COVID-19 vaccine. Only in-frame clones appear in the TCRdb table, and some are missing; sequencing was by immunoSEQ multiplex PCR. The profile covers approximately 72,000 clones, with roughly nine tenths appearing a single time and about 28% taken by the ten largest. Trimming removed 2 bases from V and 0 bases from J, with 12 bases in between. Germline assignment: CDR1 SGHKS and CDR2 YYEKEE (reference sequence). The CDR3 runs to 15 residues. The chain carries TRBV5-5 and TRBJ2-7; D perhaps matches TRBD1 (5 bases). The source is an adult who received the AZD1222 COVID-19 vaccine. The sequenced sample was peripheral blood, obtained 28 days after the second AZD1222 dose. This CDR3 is CASSLEPGSSYEQYF. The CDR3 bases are TGTGCCAGCAGCTTAGAGCCAGGGTCCTCCTACGAGCAGTACTTC. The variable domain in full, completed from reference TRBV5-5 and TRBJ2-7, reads DAGVTQSPTHLIKTRGQQVTLRCSPISGHKSVSWYQQVLGQGPQFIFQYYEKEERGRGNFPDRFSARQFPNYSSELNVNALLLGDSALYLCASSLEPGSSYEQYFGPGTRLTVT.